This TCR beta chain was documented in a study of T-cell memory formation after mild COVID-19. Study-wide findings and caveats: There was a balanced CD4/CD8 profile in clones contracting day 15 to 85, and later expanders leaned CD4+.

TCRdb re-called the 5' RACE reads with MiXCR, one entry per CDR3 protein. The sample contains some 290,000 distinct CDR3 sequences, around 15% of which appear only once. The CDR3 has 14 amino acids. Trimming removed 8 bases from V and 4 bases from J; junction bases left unmatched: 9. A few counts support this clonotype. No antigen is known for it. The rearrangement joins TRBV12-3 or TRBV12-4 to TRBJ2-3, with 7 bases matching TRBD2. The sequence was obtained from a man aged 18 to 29 who had mild COVID-19 (a few samples of this study predate the infection). Cell type and time point are not known. Sample: PBMCs or a T cell subset sorted from them (not recorded which). The CDR3 loop is CASEAGVGPDTQYF. The CDR3 coding sequence is TGTGCCAGCGAGGCGGGGGTTGGCCCAGATACGCAGTATTTT.